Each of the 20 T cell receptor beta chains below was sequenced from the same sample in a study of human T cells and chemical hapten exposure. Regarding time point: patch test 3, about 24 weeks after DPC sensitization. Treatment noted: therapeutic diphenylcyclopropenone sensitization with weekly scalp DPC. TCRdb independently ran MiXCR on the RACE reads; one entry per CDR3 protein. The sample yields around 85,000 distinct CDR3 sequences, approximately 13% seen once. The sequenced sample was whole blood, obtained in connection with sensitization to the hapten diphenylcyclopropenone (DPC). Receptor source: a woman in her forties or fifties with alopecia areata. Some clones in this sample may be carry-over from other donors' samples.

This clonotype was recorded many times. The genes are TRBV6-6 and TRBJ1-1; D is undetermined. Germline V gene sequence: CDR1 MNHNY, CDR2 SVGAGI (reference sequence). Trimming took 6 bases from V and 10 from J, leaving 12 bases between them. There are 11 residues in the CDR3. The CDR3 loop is CASSLKAGAFF. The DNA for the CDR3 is TGTGCCAGCAGCCTGAAGGCCGGAGCTTTCTTT.

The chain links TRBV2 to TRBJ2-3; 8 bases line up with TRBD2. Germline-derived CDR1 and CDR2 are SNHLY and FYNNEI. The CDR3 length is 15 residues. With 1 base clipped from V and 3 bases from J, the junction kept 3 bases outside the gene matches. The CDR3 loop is CASSEELADTDTQYF. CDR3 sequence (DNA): TGTGCCAGCAGTGAAGAACTAGCGGATACAGATACGCAGTATTTT.

The CDR3 DNA reads as TGTGCCAGCAGCGTAGACAGCAACTATGGCTACACCTTC. Translating it yields CASSVDSNYGYTF. The V call is TRBV9, the J call TRBJ1-2; D not resolved. The CDR3 is 13 amino acids. V shed 0 bases and J shed 2 bases, with 5 bases lying between them. The V gene's germline CDR1 is SGDLS and CDR2 YYNGEE.

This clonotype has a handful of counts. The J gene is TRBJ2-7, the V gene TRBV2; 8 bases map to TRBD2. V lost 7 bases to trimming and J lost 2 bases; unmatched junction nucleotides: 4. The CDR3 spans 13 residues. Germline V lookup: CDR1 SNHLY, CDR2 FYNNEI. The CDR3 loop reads CASTTSGTYEQYF. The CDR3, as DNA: TGTGCCAGCACTACTAGCGGTACCTACGAGCAGTACTTC.

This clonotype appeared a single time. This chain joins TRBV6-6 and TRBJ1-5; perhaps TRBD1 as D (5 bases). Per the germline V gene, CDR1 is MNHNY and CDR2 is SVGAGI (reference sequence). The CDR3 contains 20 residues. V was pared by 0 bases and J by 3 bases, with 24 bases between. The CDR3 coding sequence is TGTGCCAGCAGTTACTCGAGGTTGCGACAGCTCAGATTCCCCAATCAGCCCCAGCATTTT. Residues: CASSYSRLRQLRFPNQPQHF.

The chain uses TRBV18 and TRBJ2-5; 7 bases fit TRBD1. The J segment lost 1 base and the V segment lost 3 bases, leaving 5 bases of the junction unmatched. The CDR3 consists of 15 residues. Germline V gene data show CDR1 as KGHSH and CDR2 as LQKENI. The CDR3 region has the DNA TGTGCCAGCTCACCCCCTGGGACAGTCCAAGAGACCCAGTACTTC. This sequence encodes CASSPPGTVQETQYF.

The CDR3 protein is CSAMMWDLRSPLHF. CDR3 DNA: TGCAGTGCTATGATGTGGGATCTCCGATCACCCCTCCACTTT. This chain joins TRBV20-1 and TRBJ1-6; D unclear. CDR1 is DFQATT, CDR2 SNEGSKA, per germline (reference sequence). The CDR3 loop spans 14 amino acids. The V end was cut by 4 bases, the J end by 10 bases, with 17 bases between.

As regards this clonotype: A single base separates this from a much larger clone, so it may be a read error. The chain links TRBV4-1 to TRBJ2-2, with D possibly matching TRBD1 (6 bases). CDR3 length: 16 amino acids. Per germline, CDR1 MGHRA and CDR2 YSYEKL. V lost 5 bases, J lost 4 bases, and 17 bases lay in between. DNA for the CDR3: TGCGCCAGCAGCTTACGACAGGTCTTGGGCACCGGGGAGCTGTTTTTT. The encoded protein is CASSLRQVLGTGELFF.

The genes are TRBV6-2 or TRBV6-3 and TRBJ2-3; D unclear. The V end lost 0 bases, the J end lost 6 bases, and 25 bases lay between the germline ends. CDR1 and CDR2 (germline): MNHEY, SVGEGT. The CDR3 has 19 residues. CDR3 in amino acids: CASSYSILPGRASRDTQYF. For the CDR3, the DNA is TGTGCCAGCAGTTACTCTATTCTCCCCGGACGGGCTTCCCGCGATACGCAGTATTTT.

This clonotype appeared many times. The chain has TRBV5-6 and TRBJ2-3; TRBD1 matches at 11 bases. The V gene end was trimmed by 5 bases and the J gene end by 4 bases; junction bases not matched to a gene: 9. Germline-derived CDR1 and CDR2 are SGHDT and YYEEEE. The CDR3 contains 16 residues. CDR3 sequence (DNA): TGTGCCAGCAGACCACTAGGACAGGGGGCCTCAGATACGCAGTATTTT. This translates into CASRPLGQGASDTQYF.

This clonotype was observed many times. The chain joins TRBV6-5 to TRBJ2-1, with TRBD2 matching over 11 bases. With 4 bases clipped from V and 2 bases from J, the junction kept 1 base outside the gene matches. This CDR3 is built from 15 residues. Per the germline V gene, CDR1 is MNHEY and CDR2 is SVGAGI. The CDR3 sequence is CASSLTSGTYNEQFF. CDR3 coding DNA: TGTGCCAGCAGTTTGACTAGCGGGACCTACAATGAGCAGTTCTTC.

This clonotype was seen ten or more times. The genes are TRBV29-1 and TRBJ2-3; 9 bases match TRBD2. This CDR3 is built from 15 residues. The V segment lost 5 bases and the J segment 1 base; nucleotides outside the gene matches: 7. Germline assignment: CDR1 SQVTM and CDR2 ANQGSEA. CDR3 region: CSVRFIAGGTDTQYF. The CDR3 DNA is TGCAGCGTTCGATTCATAGCGGGAGGCACAGATACGCAGTATTTT.

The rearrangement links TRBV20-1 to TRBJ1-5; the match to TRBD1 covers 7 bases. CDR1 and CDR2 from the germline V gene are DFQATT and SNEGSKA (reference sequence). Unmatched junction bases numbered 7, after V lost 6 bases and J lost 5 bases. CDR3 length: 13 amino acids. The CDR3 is CSASTGVDQPQHF. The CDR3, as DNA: TGCAGTGCCAGTACAGGGGTGGATCAGCCCCAGCATTTT.

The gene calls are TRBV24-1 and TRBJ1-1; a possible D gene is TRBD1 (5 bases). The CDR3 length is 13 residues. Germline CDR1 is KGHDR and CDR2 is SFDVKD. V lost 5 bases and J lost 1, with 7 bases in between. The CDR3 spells CATSVQGNTEAFF. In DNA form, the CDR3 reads TGTGCCACCAGTGTCCAGGGGAACACTGAAGCTTTCTTT.

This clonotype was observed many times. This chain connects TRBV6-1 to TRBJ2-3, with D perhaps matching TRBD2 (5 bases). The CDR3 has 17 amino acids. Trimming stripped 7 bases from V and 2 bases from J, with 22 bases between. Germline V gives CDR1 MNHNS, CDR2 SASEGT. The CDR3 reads CASKGADVRLPTDTQYF. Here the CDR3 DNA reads TGTGCCAGCAAAGGAGCGGACGTCCGACTACCCACAGATACGCAGTATTTT.

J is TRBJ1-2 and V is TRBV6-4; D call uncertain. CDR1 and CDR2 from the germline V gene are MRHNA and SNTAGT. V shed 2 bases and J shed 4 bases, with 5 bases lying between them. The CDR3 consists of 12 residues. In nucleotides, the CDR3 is TGTGCCAGCAGTGACGGGATCTATGGCTACACCTTC. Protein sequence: CASSDGIYGYTF.

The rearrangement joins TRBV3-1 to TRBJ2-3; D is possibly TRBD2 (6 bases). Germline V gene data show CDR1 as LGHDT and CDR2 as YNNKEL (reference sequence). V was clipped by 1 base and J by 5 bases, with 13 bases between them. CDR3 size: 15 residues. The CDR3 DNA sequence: TGTGCCAGCAGCCAAGGAAGGAGGGCTGGAGATACGCAGTATTTT. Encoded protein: CASSQGRRAGDTQYF.

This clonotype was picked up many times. For the CDR3, the DNA is TGTGCCAGCAGCCAACTAGCGGGAGGGCCCTACGAGCAGTACTTC. It codes for CASSQLAGGPYEQYF. This sequence joins TRBV14 and TRBJ2-7, with 12 nucleotides matching TRBD2. Germline V lookup: CDR1 SGHDN, CDR2 FVKESK. CDR3 length equals 15 residues. J lost 2 bases, V lost 2 bases, and 1 base had no gene match. Drawing the rest from reference TRBV14 and TRBJ2-7, the complete variable domain is EAGVTQFPSHSVIEKGQTVTLRCDPISGHDNLYWYRRVMGKEIKFLLHFVKESKQDESGMPNNRFLAERTGGTYSTLKVQPAELEDSGVYFCASSQLAGGPYEQYFGPGTRLTVT.

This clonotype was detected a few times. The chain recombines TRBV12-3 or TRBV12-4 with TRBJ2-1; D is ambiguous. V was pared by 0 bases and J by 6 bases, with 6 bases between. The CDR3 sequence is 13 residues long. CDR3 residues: CASSLAASNEQFF. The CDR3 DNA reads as TGTGCCAGCAGTTTAGCAGCATCCAATGAGCAGTTCTTC.

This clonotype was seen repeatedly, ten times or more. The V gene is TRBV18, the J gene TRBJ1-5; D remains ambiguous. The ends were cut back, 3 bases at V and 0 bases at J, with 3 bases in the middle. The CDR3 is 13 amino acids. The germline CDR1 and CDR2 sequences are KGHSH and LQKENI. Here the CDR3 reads CASSPYSNQPQHF. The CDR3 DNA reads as TGTGCCAGCTCACCTTATAGCAATCAGCCCCAGCATTTT.